The 27 T cell receptor beta chains below were found in one sample sequenced in a study of OX40 agonist ivuxolimab in advanced cancers. Sequencing was performed with immunoSEQ multiplex PCR; in TCRdb, only in-frame clones are kept and a portion is missing. The sample lists 15,000 to 20,000 clones, 86% occurring once. This specimen was CD4+ or CD8+ T cells sorted from blood, taken in a trial of the OX40 agonist ivuxolimab. The receptors derive from an adult with an advanced solid tumor such as melanoma, head and neck, liver or kidney cancer.

This chain links TRBV4-3 with TRBJ2-5; TRBD2 matches 12 bases. Germline V lookup: CDR1 LGHNA, CDR2 YSLEER. Trimming took 4 bases from V and 4 from J; bases not matched to a gene: 7. CDR3 length equals 16 residues. This chain's CDR3 is CASSPRALAGGETQYF. In nucleotides, the CDR3 is TGCGCCAGCAGCCCGAGGGCACTAGCGGGAGGAGAGACCCAGTACTTC.

This chain uses TRBV9 with TRBJ2-1, with a possible D match to TRBD1 (5 bases). The V end lost 0 bases, the J end lost 8 bases, and 15 bases lay between the germline ends. Germline lookup yields CDR1 SGDLS and CDR2 YYNGEE. The CDR3 runs to 15 residues. The CDR3 is CASSVGTGTGDEQFF. CDR3 sequence (DNA): TGTGCCAGCAGCGTAGGAACAGGTACGGGCGATGAGCAGTTCTTC.

This chain links TRBV5-1 with TRBJ2-2; D may correspond to TRBD1 or TRBD2 (6 bases each). Trimming stripped 3 bases from V and 7 bases from J, with 10 bases between. This CDR3 region has 13 residues. From germline, CDR1 is SGHRS and CDR2 YFSETQ. The CDR3 DNA reads as TGCGCCAGCAGCTACGGGGGCGGCGGGGAGCTGTTTTTT. Translating gives CASSYGGGGELFF.

The chain combines TRBV5-6 with TRBJ2-5; 7 bases align to TRBD2. CDR1 and CDR2 from the germline V gene are SGHDT and YYEEEE. The CDR3 sequence is 14 residues long. The J segment lost 5 bases and the V segment lost 4 bases, leaving 8 bases of the junction unmatched. The CDR3 DNA reads as TGTGCCAGCAGCCCCTATGTGGGGGGGGAGACCCAGTACTTC. Residues: CASSPYVGGETQYF.

The CDR3 is CASSESGGLNEQFF. As DNA, the CDR3 is TGTGCCAGCAGTGAAAGCGGGGGTTTGAATGAGCAGTTCTTC. The rearrangement links TRBV6-4 to TRBJ2-1; 8 bases are a match to TRBD2. Germline V CDR1 and CDR2: MRHNA, SNTAGT. The V segment lost 3 bases and the J segment 7 bases; nucleotides outside the gene matches: 5. The CDR3 is 14 residues long.

The chain recombines TRBV28 with TRBJ1-2, with TRBD1 matching 7 bases. V gave up 2 bases and J gave up 5 bases; unmatched junction bases: 5. Germline values: CDR1 MDHEN, CDR2 SYDVKM. There are 14 residues in the CDR3. The CDR3, as DNA: TGTGCCAGCAGTTTACAGGGGGAGATTTATGGCTACACCTTC. It is translated as CASSLQGEIYGYTF.

The chain combines TRBV7-9 with TRBJ2-3, with a possible D match to TRBD1 (5 bases). In germline, CDR1 is SEHNR, CDR2 FQNEAQ (reference sequence). Trimming took 5 bases from V and 4 from J, leaving 19 bases between them. The CDR3 is 16 residues long. CDR3 residues: CASSPWQGRMADTQYF. In DNA, the CDR3 is TGTGCCAGCAGCCCCTGGCAGGGCCGGATGGCAGATACGCAGTATTTT. Full variable domain (rest looked up from reference TRBV7-9 and TRBJ2-3): DTGVSQNPRHKITKRGQNVTFRCDPISEHNRLYWYRQTLGQGPEFLTYFQNEAQLEKSRLLSDRFSAERPKGSFSTLEIQRTEQGDSAMYLCASSPWQGRMADTQYFGPGTRLTVL.

This clone was counted between two and nine times. V and J are TRBV19 and TRBJ2-5; 12 bases match TRBD1. The CDR3 sequence is 14 residues long. J was trimmed by 5 bases and V by 9 bases; bases with no gene match: 7. Germline CDR1 LNHDA, CDR2 SQIVND (reference sequence). CDR3 nucleotides: TGTGCCAGCCGGGACAGGGGGCGGGGGGAGACCCAGTACTTC. Its protein product is CASRDRGRGETQYF.

The chain has TRBV28 and TRBJ1-3, with 8 bases that match TRBD1. The CDR3 extends over 15 amino acids. CDR1 MDHEN and CDR2 SYDVKM come from the germline V gene. The junction had 7 bases not matched to a gene; V was cut back by 6 bases and J by 3 bases. The CDR3 DNA follows: TGTGCCAGCAGATCCCAGGACAGGGTTGGAAACACCATATATTTT. Its protein product is CASRSQDRVGNTIYF. The full variable domain, in which reference TRBV28 and TRBJ1-3 provide the parts outside the CDR3, is DVKVTQSSRYLVKRTGEKVFLECVQDMDHENMFWYRQDPGLGLRLIYFSYDVKMKEKGDIPEGYSVSREKKERFSLILESASTNQTSMYLCASRSQDRVGNTIYFGEGSWLTVV.

The V call is TRBV27, the J call TRBJ2-5, with a tentative D call TRBD2 (6 bases). There are 15 residues in the CDR3. Germline V CDR1 and CDR2: MNHEY, SMNVEV (reference sequence). V lost 4 bases, J lost 7 bases, and 19 bases lay in between. CDR3 amino acids: CASSSPIRGGGTQYF. CDR3 nucleotide sequence: TGTGCCAGCAGTTCCCCCATCCGGGGAGGAGGGACCCAGTACTTC.

This sequence joins TRBV19 and TRBJ2-1; 9 bases align to TRBD2. This CDR3 is 16 amino acids long. Germline values: CDR1 LNHDA, CDR2 SQIVND (reference sequence). Losses at the gene ends were 8 bases for V and 8 bases for J; bases not matched to a gene: 16. CDR3 coding DNA: TGTGCCAGTTCTAGCAGGCAAGCGGGAGGACTGTATGAGCAGTTCTTC. The encoded protein is CASSSRQAGGLYEQFF.

This CDR3 is CASSRDLSTQYF. CDR3 sequence (DNA): TGTGCCAGCAGCCGGGACTTATCTACGCAGTATTTT. The chain has TRBV9 and TRBJ2-3; tentative D call: TRBD2 (6 bases). The germline V gene encodes CDR1 SGDLS and CDR2 YYNGEE. The CDR3 covers 12 residues. The V end was cut by 4 bases, the J end by 8 bases, with 11 bases between.

This rearrangement joins TRBV28 to TRBJ1-2; D unclear. This CDR3 is built from 15 residues. The germline V and J ends were trimmed by 2 bases and 6 bases, with 16 bases remaining between them. CDR1 MDHEN and CDR2 SYDVKM come from the germline V gene. The CDR3 is CASSLGVPTMDGYTF. The CDR3 coding sequence is TGTGCCAGCAGTTTAGGGGTCCCCACGATGGATGGCTACACCTTC.

The chain combines TRBV6-5 with TRBJ2-6; the D gene could be TRBD1 or TRBD2 (6 bases each). V lost 7 bases and J lost 15, with 19 bases in between. Germline loops: CDR1 MNHEY, CDR2 SVGAGI. This CDR3 is 13 amino acids long. The CDR3 DNA follows: TGTGCCAGCAACAACCTGGGGGGCTACAACCTGACTTTC. This gives the protein CASNNLGGYNLTF.

The chain uses TRBV5-4 and TRBJ2-1, with D possibly matching TRBD1 (6 bases). The CDR3 extends over 16 amino acids. Per germline, CDR1 SGHNT and CDR2 YYREEE (reference sequence). Trimming shortened V by 4 bases and J by 1 base, and 15 bases separated the two germline ends. The CDR3 loop is CASSPGHVESYNEQFF. The CDR3 nucleotides read TGTGCCAGCAGCCCGGGACACGTAGAGTCCTACAATGAGCAGTTCTTC.

J is TRBJ2-7 and V is TRBV11-3, with 9 bases identical to TRBD2. J was trimmed by 7 bases and V by 8 bases; bases with no gene match: 9. Germline V gives CDR1 SGHNT, CDR2 YENEEA. The CDR3 runs 13 residues. CDR3 nucleotide sequence: TGTGCCAGCGAGGCGGGAGGGCCGTGGGAGCAGTACTTC. As protein: CASEAGGPWEQYF.

As DNA, the CDR3 is TGTGCCAGTAGTATAGCCCCCGCTAGCGGGAGTGAGACCCAGTACTTC. It encodes CASSIAPASGSETQYF. The rearrangement links TRBV19 to TRBJ2-5; 10 bases align to TRBD2. Germline V CDR1 and CDR2: LNHDA, SQIVND (reference sequence). V shed 1 base, J shed 5 bases, and the junction held 7 bases outside the gene matches. This CDR3 contains 16 residues.

This clone was counted a single time. The chain carries TRBV6-5 and TRBJ2-3; 7 bases match TRBD2. The CDR3 consists of 15 residues. From germline, CDR1 is MNHEY and CDR2 SVGAGI. V shed 7 bases, J shed 2 bases, and the junction held 9 bases outside the gene matches. The CDR3 DNA sequence: TGTGCCAGCACGGCTAGCGGACGAAACACAGATACGCAGTATTTT. Translating gives CASTASGRNTDTQYF.

The chain couples TRBV29-1 to TRBJ2-6; 8 bases align to TRBD2. CDR3 length equals 12 residues. In germline, CDR1 is SQVTM, CDR2 ANQGSEA. The V and J ends lost 7 bases and 10 bases, in that order; junction bases with no gene match: 6. The CDR3 sequence: CSALGGGNVLTF. CDR3 DNA: TGCAGCGCCCTCGGGGGGGGGAACGTCCTGACTTTC.

Only one count was recorded for this clone. V usage is TRBV10-3 and J usage is TRBJ2-1, with 8 bases identical to TRBD1. J was trimmed by 5 bases and V by 9 bases; bases with no gene match: 6. CDR1 and CDR2 from the germline V gene are ENHRY and SYGVKD. The CDR3 has 13 residues. The CDR3 bases are TGTGCCATTAGACAGGGGCCCAACAATGAGCAGTTCTTC. Its translation: CAIRQGPNNEQFF.

The gene calls are TRBV30 and TRBJ2-3; 10 positions match TRBD2. In germline, CDR1 is GTSNPN, CDR2 SVGIG (reference sequence). The CDR3 totals 16 residues. The V and J ends lost 1 base and 1 base, in that order; junction bases with no gene match: 5. DNA of the CDR3: TGTGCCTGGAGTGGACTAGCGGGTCCGGGCACAGATACGCAGTATTTT. The encoded protein is CAWSGLAGPGTDTQYF.

This rearrangement joins TRBV7-9 to TRBJ2-2, with D tentatively TRBD2 (5 bases). Germline CDR1 is SEHNR and CDR2 is FQNEAQ (reference sequence). CDR3 size: 15 residues. V lost 2 bases to trimming and J lost 6 bases, with 13 bases between them. The CDR3, as DNA: TGTGCCAGCAGCTTAAGGAAGGGAGAGGCCGGGGAGCTGTTTTTT. Encoded protein: CASSLRKGEAGELFF.

The J gene is TRBJ2-1, the V gene TRBV9, with D unresolved. The CDR3 runs to 12 residues. Germline assignment: CDR1 SGDLS and CDR2 YYNGEE. Deletions cut 2 bases from V and 8 bases from J, with 8 bases between. The CDR3 loop is CASSVPGDEQFF. CDR3 in DNA: TGTGCCAGCAGCGTCCCCGGTGATGAGCAGTTCTTC.

The chain employs TRBV11-2 and TRBJ2-3, with 8 bases matching TRBD1. Unmatched junction bases numbered 11, after V lost 0 bases and J lost 6 bases. The CDR3 consists of 17 residues. Germline V gene sequence: CDR1 SGHAT, CDR2 FQNNGV. CDR3 amino acids: CASSLDLRTGTSDTQYF. DNA for the CDR3: TGTGCCAGCAGCTTAGATCTTCGGACAGGGACATCTGATACGCAGTATTTT.

The chain combines TRBV9 with TRBJ2-7; D is undetermined. The CDR3 contains 14 residues. CDR1 and CDR2 from the germline V gene are SGDLS and YYNGEE. V shed 4 bases and J shed 0 bases, with 11 bases lying between them. CDR3 bases: TGTGCCAGCAGCCCCCAGACGAGCTCCTACGAGCAGTACTTC. Translated: CASSPQTSSYEQYF.

This clone was seen only a few times. V and J are TRBV4-2 and TRBJ1-1, with no clear D. This CDR3 contains 13 residues. Trimming removed 4 bases from V and 0 bases from J, with 6 bases in between. CDR1 is LGHNA and CDR2 is YNFKEQ in the germline V gene. Written as DNA, the CDR3 is TGTGCCAGCAGCCCCCAGATGAACACTGAAGCTTTCTTT. It specifies CASSPQMNTEAFF.

This chain links TRBV5-8 with TRBJ2-7, with 9 bases lining up with TRBD1. The germline V gene has CDR1 SGHTS and CDR2 YDEGEE. V was clipped by 4 bases and J by 1 base; unmatched bases: 6. The CDR3 loop spans 15 amino acids. In nucleotides, the CDR3 is TGTGCCAGCAGCCCAAGGGGGACAGGGTCCTACGAGCAGTACTTC. Translation gives CASSPRGTGSYEQYF.